This note documents a single TCR beta chain sequence. No antigen is known for it. Assay used: immunoSEQ multiplex PCR; TCRdb lists only in-frame clones, some missing. Among about 120,000 clones listed, 80% to 90% were seen once. CDR1 KGHDR and CDR2 SFDVKD come from the germline V gene. The length of the CDR3 is 15 residues. After removal of 5 bases from V and 1 base from J, the junction contained 3 bases not matched to a gene. The data originate from a study of T cell responses to AZD1222 COVID-19 vaccine. Overall study context: Whether given at about 4 or about 12 weeks, second doses were pooled. General study points: Clonal diversity was possibly underestimated, and the donors were mostly white British, with more females. Only five or six AZD1222 recipients were seropositive at baseline.

The chain links TRBV24-1 to TRBJ2-2; 7 bases line up with TRBD1. The sequences come from peripheral blood, collected on day 0 of AZD1222 vaccination. The TCR was taken from an adult in good health. CDR3 sequence: CATSGHRGNTGELFF. In DNA, the CDR3 is TGTGCCACCAGTGGGCACAGGGGGAACACCGGGGAGCTGTTTTTT.